This is a list of T cell receptor beta chains from one sample in a study of human T cells and chemical hapten exposure. TCRdb recomputed calls from the RACE reads with MiXCR, one row per CDR3 protein. This table holds some 360,000 distinct CDR3 sequences, approximately 5.1% found once. This specimen consisted of whole blood, obtained in connection with sensitization to the hapten diphenylcyclopropenone (DPC). The receptors were sampled from a woman between 50 and 59 years old with alopecia areata. Some clones in this sample may be carry-over from other donors' samples. Both conserved end residues are part of each CDR3. A D gene is named only where the DNA matches it firmly. Not all rows give a size; the values are once, few, many and, for expanded clones, a class.

j_call clone_size v_call d_call cdr3_nt cdr3_aa
TRBJ2-3 many TRBV20-1 TRBD1 TGCAGTGCCAGGGACAGGGTGTCCACAGATACGCAGTATTTT CSARDRVSTDTQYF
TRBJ1-1 many TRBV3-1 . TGTGCCAGCAGCATTGCTTACACTGAAGCTTTCTTT CASSIAYTEAFF
TRBJ2-6 many TRBV10-3 TRBD1 TGTGCCATCATGACAGGGGGCCCATCTCTAAGGGCCAACGTCCTGACTTTC CAIMTGGPSLRANVLTF
TRBJ2-7 many TRBV28 TRBD1 TGTGCCAGCAGTTTTTACCCCACAATGGGACAGGGGCTAAACGAGCAGTACTTC CASSFYPTMGQGLNEQYF
TRBJ2-1 few TRBV24-1 . TGTGCCACCAATCCGGGACTGGCCTACAATGAGCAGTTCTTC CATNPGLAYNEQFF
TRBJ2-3 many TRBV25-1 TRBD2 TGTGCCAGCACGCGGGAGGGGGACACAGATACGCAGTATTTT CASTREGDTDTQYF
TRBJ2-1 many TRBV12-3/TRBV12-4 . TGTGCGCACGGAAGGAATGAGCAGTTCTTC CAHGRNEQFF
TRBJ2-1 . TRBV7-2 . TGTGCCAGCAGCTTAGCGGGAGGTGGAGGGGGGTCCTACAATGAGCAGTTCTTC CASSLAGGGGGSYNEQFF
TRBJ2-1 few TRBV5-1 . TGCGCCAGCAGCCCCTCCGGGACTTCTGACAATGAGCAGTTCTTC CASSPSGTSDNEQFF
TRBJ2-7 few TRBV15 . TGTGCCACCAGCAGAGATTTAGGGAGTTACGAGCAGTACTTC CATSRDLGSYEQYF
TRBJ1-6 . TRBV6-2/TRBV6-3 . TGTGCCAGCAAACTCAGCTCCTATAATTCACCCCTCCACTTT CASKLSSYNSPLHF
TRBJ1-1 many TRBV6-5 . TGTGCCAGCAGTTACTCTGGCAGGGTAAGGATGAACACTGAAGCTTTCTTT CASSYSGRVRMNTEAFF
TRBJ2-6 many TRBV29-1 TRBD1 TGCAGCGTTGAAGTTGGGACAGGAGCCAACGTCCTGACTTTC CSVEVGTGANVLTF
TRBJ1-5 . TRBV4-1 . TGCGCCAGCAGCCCCCTGCCTTCGGGCGATCAGCCCCAGCATTTT CASSPLPSGDQPQHF
TRBJ1-1 . TRBV7-9 . TGTGCCAGCAGCCCTACCTCACAGGTTACTGAAGCTTTCTTT CASSPTSQVTEAFF
TRBJ2-3 . TRBV20-1 . TGCAGTGCAACAGACGACTCCCCCGATACGCAGTATTTT CSATDDSPDTQYF
TRBJ2-1 . TRBV19 . TGTGCCAGTAGTATCAGCAGGGAGGAGGGGAACTACAATGAGCAGTTCTTC CASSISREEGNYNEQFF
TRBJ2-2 few TRBV27 . TGTGCCAGCAGTTTAGAAGGGCGATACGGGGAGCTGTTTTTT CASSLEGRYGELFF
TRBJ2-7 many TRBV29-1 . TGCAGCGCGGGCGAGAGTAGGGGTGAGCAGTACTTC CSAGESRGEQYF
TRBJ2-3 few TRBV7-2 . TGTGCCAGCAGCTTAGTCGGGGCCATAACCACAGATACGCAGTATTTT CASSLVGAITTDTQYF
TRBJ1-1 few TRBV20-1 TRBD1 TGCAGTGCTAGAGACCGGGGACAGGGGGGTTGGGCTTTCTTT CSARDRGQGGWAFF
TRBJ2-3 many TRBV12-3/TRBV12-4 . TGTGCCAGCAGTTATAGCGGACCCACAGATACGCAGTATTTT CASSYSGPTDTQYF